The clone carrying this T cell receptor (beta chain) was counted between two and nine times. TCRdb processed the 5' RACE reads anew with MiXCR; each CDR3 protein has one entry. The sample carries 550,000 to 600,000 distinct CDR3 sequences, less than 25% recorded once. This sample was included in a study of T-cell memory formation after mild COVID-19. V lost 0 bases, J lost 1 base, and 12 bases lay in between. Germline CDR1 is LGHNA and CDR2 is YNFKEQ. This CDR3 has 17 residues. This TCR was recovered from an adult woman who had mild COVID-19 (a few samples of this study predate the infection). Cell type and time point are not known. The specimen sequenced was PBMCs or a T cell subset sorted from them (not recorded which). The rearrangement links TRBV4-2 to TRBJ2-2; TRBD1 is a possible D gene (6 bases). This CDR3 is CASSQDIGGQNTGELFF. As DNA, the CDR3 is TGTGCCAGCAGCCAAGATATTGGGGGACAGAACACCGGGGAGCTGTTTTTT.